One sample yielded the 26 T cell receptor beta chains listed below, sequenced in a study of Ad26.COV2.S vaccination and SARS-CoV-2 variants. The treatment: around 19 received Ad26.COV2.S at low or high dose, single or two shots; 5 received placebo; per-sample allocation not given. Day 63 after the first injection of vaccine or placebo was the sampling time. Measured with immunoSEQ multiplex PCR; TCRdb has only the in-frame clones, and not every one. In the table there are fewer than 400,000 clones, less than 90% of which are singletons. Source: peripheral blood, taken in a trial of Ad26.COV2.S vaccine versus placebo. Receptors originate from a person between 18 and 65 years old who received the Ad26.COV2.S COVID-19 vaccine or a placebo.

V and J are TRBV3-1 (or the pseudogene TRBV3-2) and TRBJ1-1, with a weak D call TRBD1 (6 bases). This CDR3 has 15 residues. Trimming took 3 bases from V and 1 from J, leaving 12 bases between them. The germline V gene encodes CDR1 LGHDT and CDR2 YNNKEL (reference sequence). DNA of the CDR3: TGTGCCAGCAGCCACTCCGACAGGAGGAACACTGAAGCTTTCTTT. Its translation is CASSHSDRRNTEAFF.

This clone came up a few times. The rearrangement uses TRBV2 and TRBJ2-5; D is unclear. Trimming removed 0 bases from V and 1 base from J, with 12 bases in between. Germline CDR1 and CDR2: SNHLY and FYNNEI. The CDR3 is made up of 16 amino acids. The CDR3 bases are TGTGCCAGCAGTGAAGCGCAGTTCGGATCCCAAGAGACCCAGTACTTC. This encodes CASSEAQFGSQETQYF.

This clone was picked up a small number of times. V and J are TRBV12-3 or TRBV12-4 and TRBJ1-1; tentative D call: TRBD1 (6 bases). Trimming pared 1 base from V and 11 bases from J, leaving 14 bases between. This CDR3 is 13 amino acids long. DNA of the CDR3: TGTGCCAGCAGTTTAGGGACAGAGGGGGGGGCTTTCTTT. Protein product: CASSLGTEGGAFF.

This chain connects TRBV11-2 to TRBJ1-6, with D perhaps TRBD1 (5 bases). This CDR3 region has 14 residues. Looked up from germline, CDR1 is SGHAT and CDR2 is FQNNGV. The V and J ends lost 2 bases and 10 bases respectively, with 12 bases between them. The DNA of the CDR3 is TGTGCCAGCAGCTTAACCAGGGCTAGGTCACCCCTCCACTTT. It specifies CASSLTRARSPLHF.

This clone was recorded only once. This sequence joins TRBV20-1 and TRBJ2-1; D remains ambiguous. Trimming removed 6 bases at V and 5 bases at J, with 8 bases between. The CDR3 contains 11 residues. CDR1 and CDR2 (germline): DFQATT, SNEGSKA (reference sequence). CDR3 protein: CSATLDNEQFF. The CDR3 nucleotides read TGCAGTGCGACCTTGGACAATGAGCAGTTCTTC.

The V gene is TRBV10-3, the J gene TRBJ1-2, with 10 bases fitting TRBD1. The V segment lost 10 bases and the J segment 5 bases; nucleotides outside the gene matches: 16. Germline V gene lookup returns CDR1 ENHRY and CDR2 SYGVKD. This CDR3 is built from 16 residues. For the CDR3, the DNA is TGTGCCACACACCCCGGGACAGGGGCCAAATTTTATGGCTACACCTTC. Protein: CATHPGTGAKFYGYTF.

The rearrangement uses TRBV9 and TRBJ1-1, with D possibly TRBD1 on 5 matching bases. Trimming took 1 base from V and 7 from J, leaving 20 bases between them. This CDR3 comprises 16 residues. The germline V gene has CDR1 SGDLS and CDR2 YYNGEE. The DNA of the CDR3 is TGTGCCAGCAGCGTACGGGGCGTTTTCCCGAACGGTGAAGCTTTCTTT. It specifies CASSVRGVFPNGEAFF.

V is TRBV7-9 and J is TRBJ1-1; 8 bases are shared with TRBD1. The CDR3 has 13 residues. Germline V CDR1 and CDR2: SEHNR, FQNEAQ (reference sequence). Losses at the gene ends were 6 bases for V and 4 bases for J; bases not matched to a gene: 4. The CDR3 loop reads CASRPTGVTEAFF. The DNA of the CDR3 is TGTGCCAGCAGGCCGACAGGGGTCACTGAAGCTTTCTTT.

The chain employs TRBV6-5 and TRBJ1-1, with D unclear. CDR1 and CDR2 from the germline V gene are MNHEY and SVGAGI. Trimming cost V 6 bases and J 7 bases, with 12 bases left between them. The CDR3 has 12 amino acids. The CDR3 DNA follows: TGTGCCAGCAGCGATCGGAAGGGTGAAGCTTTCTTT. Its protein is CASSDRKGEAFF.

This CDR3 reads CAISESGVFGTNSPLHF. DNA of the CDR3: TGTGCCATCAGTGAGTCGGGAGTGTTCGGCACTAATTCACCCCTCCACTTT. V and J are TRBV10-3 and TRBJ1-6, with unresolved D. V was pared by 0 bases and J by 6 bases, with 15 bases between. Germline lookup yields CDR1 ENHRY and CDR2 SYGVKD. This CDR3 has 17 residues.

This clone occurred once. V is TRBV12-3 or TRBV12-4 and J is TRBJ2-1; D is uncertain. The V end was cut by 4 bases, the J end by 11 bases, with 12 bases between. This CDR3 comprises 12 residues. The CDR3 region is CASSSSDNKQFF. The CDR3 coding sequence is TGTGCCAGCAGTTCCTCTGACAACAAGCAGTTCTTC.

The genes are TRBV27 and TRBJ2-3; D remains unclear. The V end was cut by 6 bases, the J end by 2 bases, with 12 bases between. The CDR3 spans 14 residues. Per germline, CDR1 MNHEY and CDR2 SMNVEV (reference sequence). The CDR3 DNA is TGTGCCAGCAGCCCCAGGCCATTCACAGATACGCAGTATTTT. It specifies CASSPRPFTDTQYF.

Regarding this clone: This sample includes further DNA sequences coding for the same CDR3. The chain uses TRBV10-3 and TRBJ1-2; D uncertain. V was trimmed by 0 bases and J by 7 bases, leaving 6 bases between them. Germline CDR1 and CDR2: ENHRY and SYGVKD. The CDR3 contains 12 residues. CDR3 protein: CAISESRFGYTF. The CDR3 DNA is TGTGCCATCAGTGAGTCACGGTTTGGCTACACCTTC.

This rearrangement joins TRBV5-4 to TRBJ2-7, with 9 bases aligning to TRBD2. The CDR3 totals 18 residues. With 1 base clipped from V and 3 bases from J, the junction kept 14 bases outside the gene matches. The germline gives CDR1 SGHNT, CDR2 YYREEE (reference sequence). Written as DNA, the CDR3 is TGTGCCAGCAGCTTGATGTGGGTACCGGGACTAGCAGACTACGAGCAGTACTTC. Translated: CASSLMWVPGLADYEQYF.

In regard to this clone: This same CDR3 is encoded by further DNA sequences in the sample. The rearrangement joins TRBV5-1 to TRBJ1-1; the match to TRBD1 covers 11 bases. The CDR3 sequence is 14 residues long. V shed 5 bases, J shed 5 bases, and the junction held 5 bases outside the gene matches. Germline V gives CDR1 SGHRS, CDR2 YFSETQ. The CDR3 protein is CASSLGTGGTEAFF. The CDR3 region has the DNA TGCGCCAGCAGTCTCGGGACAGGGGGGACTGAAGCTTTCTTT.

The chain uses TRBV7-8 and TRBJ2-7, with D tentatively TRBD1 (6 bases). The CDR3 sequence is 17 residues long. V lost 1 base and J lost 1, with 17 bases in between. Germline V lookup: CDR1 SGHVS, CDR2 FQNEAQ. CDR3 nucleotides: TGTGCCAGCAGCTTAGGTTTCCACAGGGAAATTTCCTACGAGCAGTACTTC. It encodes CASSLGFHREISYEQYF.

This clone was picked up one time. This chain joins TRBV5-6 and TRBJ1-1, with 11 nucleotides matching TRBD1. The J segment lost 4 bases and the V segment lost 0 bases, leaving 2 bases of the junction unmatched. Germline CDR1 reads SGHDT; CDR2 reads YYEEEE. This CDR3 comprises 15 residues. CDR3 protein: CASSLAGTGGTEAFF. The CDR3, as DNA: TGTGCCAGCAGCTTGGCCGGGACAGGGGGCACTGAAGCTTTCTTT.

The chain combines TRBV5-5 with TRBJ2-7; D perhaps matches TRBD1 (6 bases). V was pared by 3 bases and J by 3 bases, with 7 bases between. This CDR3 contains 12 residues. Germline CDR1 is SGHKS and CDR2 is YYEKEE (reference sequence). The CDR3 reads CASSSQGYEQYF. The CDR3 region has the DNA TGTGCCAGCAGCTCACAGGGCTACGAGCAGTACTTC.

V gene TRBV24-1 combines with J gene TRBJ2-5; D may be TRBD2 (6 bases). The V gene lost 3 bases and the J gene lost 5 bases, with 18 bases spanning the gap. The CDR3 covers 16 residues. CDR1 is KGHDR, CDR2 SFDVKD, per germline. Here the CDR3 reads CATSDPYYPGGETQYF. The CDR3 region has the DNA TGTGCCACCAGTGATCCCTACTACCCTGGAGGGGAGACCCAGTACTTC.

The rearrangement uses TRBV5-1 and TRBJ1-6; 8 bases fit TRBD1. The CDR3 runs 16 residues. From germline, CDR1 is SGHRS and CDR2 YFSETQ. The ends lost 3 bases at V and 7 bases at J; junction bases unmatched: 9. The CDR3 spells CASSWETGAGNSPLHF. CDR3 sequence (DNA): TGCGCCAGCAGCTGGGAGACAGGGGCTGGGAATTCACCCCTCCACTTT.

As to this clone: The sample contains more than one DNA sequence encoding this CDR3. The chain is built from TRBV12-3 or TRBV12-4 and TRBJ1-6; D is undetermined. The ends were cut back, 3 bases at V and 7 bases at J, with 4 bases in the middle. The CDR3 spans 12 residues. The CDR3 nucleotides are TGTGCCAGCAGTTTTCCCAATTCACCCCTCCACTTT. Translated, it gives CASSFPNSPLHF.

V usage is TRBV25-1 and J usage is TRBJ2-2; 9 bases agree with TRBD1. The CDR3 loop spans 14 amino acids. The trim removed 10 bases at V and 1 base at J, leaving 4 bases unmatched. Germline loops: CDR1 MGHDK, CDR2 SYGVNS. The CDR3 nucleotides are TGTGCCACCGGGGACAGGGTGAACACCGGGGAGCTGTTTTTT. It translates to CATGDRVNTGELFF.

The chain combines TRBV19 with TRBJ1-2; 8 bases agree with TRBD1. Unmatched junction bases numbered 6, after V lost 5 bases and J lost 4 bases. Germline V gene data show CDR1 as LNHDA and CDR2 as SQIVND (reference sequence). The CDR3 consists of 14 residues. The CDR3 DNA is TGTGCCAGTAGTTTCGGGACAGGAACCTATGGCTACACCTTC. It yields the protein CASSFGTGTYGYTF.

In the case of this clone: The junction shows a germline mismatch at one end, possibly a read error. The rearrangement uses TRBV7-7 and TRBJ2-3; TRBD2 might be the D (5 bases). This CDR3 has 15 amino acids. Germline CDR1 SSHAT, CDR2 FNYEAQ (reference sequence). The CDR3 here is CASSENPSFADTQYF. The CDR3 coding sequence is TGTGCTAGCAGCGAGAACCCTAGCTTTGCAGATACGCAGTATTTT. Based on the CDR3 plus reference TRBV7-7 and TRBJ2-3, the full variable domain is GAGVSQSPRYKVTKRGQDVTLRCDPISSHATLYWYQQALGQGPEFLTYFNYEAQPDKSGLPSDRFSAERPEGSISTLTIQRTEQRDSAMYRCASSENPSFADTQYFGPGTRLTVL.

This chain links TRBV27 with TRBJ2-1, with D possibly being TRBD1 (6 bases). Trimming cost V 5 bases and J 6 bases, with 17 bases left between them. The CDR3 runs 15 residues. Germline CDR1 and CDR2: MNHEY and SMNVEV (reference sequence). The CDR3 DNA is TGTGCCAGCAGTCCCGCCGGAGAAGGGGGCAATGAGCAGTTCTTC. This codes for CASSPAGEGGNEQFF.

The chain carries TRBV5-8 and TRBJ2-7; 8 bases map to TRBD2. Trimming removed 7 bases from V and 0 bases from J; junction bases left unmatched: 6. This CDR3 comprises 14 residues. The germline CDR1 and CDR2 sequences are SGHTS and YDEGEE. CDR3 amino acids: CASGFGGVSYEQYF. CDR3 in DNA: TGTGCCAGCGGGTTCGGGGGGGTCTCCTACGAGCAGTACTTC.